The text below deals with one T cell receptor (beta chain). A read error may account for a junction end that differs from germline. This record belongs to a study of T cell changes during pregnancy in multiple sclerosis. The germline V gene has CDR1 SSHAT and CDR2 FNYEAQ (reference sequence). The length of the CDR3 is 16 residues. Method: immunoSEQ multiplex PCR; TCRdb's copy keeps in-frame clones and lacks some. The table has 50,000 or so clones, about 91% seen once; the top ten hold about 10%. The receptor was derived from a female donor with multiple sclerosis, enrolled in a pregnancy study. The rearrangement joins TRBV7-7 to TRBJ2-3; 8 nucleotides line up with TRBD2. Material: CD8+ T cells from peripheral blood mononuclear cells, obtained after pregnancy. CDR3 sequence reads: CASSPGSGGSTDTQYF. The CDR3 DNA reads as TGTGCTAGCAGCCCGGGGAGCGGGGGTAGCACAGATACGCAGTATTTT.